This T cell receptor (beta chain) was profiled in a study of T-cell reconstitution after alpha-beta-depleted transplantation in children. A TCRbeta library incorporating unique molecular identifiers was prepared. TCRdb fed the PCR reads into MiXCR, producing one record per CDR3 protein. The table lists approximately 240,000 distinct CDR3 sequences, roughly a tenth of them singletons. This clonotype was seen at least ten times. The source was PBMCs from the stem cell graft donor, collected from the stem cell graft. The sequence derives from a human donor who donated a stem cell graft to a child with SCID.

The CDR3 DNA sequence: TGTGCCATCAGCCGGGACACACGGGCCGGGGAGCTGTTTTTT. Amino acid sequence: CAISRDTRAGELFF. The genes are TRBV10-3 and TRBJ2-2; tentative D call: TRBD1 (6 bases). The CDR3 runs to 14 residues. From germline, CDR1 is ENHRY and CDR2 SYGVKD. V dropped 6 bases and J dropped 6 bases, with 14 bases sitting between them.